This entry lists 15 T cell receptor beta chains sequenced from one sample in a study of regulatory T cells in long-lasting Graves disease. Described time point: newly diagnosed GD, antithyroid drugs for less than 3 months. Researchers made the TCR library from RNA that was extracted from PBMCs. In building TCR beta libraries, iRepertoire HTBI primers were used together with Arm-PCR of CDR3 regions. TCRdb reprocessed the multiplex PCR reads via MiXCR and lists one record per CDR3 protein. The table includes 530,000 or so distinct CDR3 sequences, about 16% detected once. A further study also used this sample, focusing on T cells in Graves' hyperthyroidism and ophthalmopathy.

The sequences come from peripheral blood mononuclear cells (PBMCs), collected at new diagnosis, from a patient treated with antithyroid drugs. The receptors stem from a man aged 18 to 35 with Graves disease.

J is TRBJ1-6 and V is TRBV3-1; D is possibly TRBD1 (5 bases). Trimming pared 4 bases from V and 6 bases from J, leaving 10 bases between. The CDR3 runs 14 residues. The germline CDR1 and CDR2 sequences are LGHDT and YNNKEL (reference sequence). CDR3 region: CASSPRDLNSPLHF. Written as DNA, the CDR3 is TGTGCCAGCAGCCCACGGGACCTTAATTCACCCCTCCACTTT.

The chain is built from TRBV13 and TRBJ1-4; 10 bases fit TRBD1. The CDR3 consists of 14 residues. Germline-derived CDR1 and CDR2 are PRHDT and FYEKMQ (reference sequence). The trim removed 5 bases at V and 9 bases at J, leaving 6 bases unmatched. The CDR3 DNA is TGTGCCAGCAGCCCAGGACAGGGGGAAAAAAAACTGTTTTTT. Translation: CASSPGQGEKKLFF.

In its sample, this clonotype was seen a few times. V usage is TRBV7-9 and J usage is TRBJ2-1; D gene unclear. This CDR3 contains 17 residues. The germline V gene encodes CDR1 SEHNR and CDR2 FQNEAQ (reference sequence). The germline V and J ends were trimmed by 5 bases and 6 bases, with 23 bases remaining between them. This CDR3 is CASSPRPASNVGNEQFF. CDR3 in DNA: TGTGCCAGCAGCCCGAGACCTGCTTCCAACGTCGGCAATGAGCAGTTCTTC.

As regards this clonotype: Being one base from a much bigger clone, this may be a read error. The chain has TRBV7-9 and TRBJ2-7; TRBD1 matches 9 bases. This CDR3 region has 15 residues. Germline V CDR1 and CDR2: SEHNR, FQNEAQ (reference sequence). With V trimmed by 5 bases and J by 2 bases, 7 bases remained unmatched. The CDR3 sequence is CASSHWTGDAYEQYF. CDR3 nucleotides: TGTGCCAGCAGCCACTGGACAGGGGACGCCTACGAGCAGTACTTC.

The sample holds a few counts of this clonotype. This chain uses TRBV6-1 with TRBJ2-1; 10 nucleotides line up with TRBD1. The germline V gene has CDR1 MNHNS and CDR2 SASEGT. V lost 7 bases, J lost 2 bases, and 2 bases stayed unmatched. The CDR3 covers 14 residues. The CDR3 region is CASIGQGAYNEQFF. CDR3 nucleotides: TGTGCCAGCATCGGACAGGGGGCCTACAATGAGCAGTTCTTC.

This clonotype came up once. The chain has TRBV19 and TRBJ1-5; D is perhaps TRBD1 (5 bases). The CDR3 spans 15 residues. Germline CDR1 is LNHDA and CDR2 is SQIVND (reference sequence). Trimming took 9 bases from V and 4 from J, leaving 19 bases between them. The CDR3 coding sequence is TGTGCCAGCCGAGGGGAGCTAGGATCGAATCAGCCCCAGCATTTT. Translated, it gives CASRGELGSNQPQHF.

This clonotype has at least ten counts. This chain joins TRBV19 and TRBJ2-1, with D perhaps TRBD2 (6 bases). Germline V lookup: CDR1 LNHDA, CDR2 SQIVND (reference sequence). This CDR3 spans 18 amino acids. V was cut by 4 bases and J by 2 bases, with 21 bases left in between. Here the CDR3 DNA reads TGTGCCAGTAGTACCCACGGACCAGGGAGGCTAACCTACAATGAGCAGTTCTTC. This sequence encodes CASSTHGPGRLTYNEQFF.

V and J are TRBV6-2 or TRBV6-3 and TRBJ1-3, with D unclear. Germline V gives CDR1 MNHEY, CDR2 SVGEGT. V gave up 7 bases and J gave up 1 base, with 20 bases separating them. This CDR3 contains 17 residues. This CDR3 is CASTHEGFTFSGNTIYF. The CDR3, as DNA: TGTGCCAGCACCCACGAGGGATTTACATTTTCTGGAAACACCATATATTTT.

The chain recombines TRBV20-1 with TRBJ1-2, with D maybe TRBD1 (5 bases). Looked up from germline, CDR1 is DFQATT and CDR2 is SNEGSKA (reference sequence). Trimming removed 5 bases at V and 3 bases at J, with 13 bases between. CDR3 length equals 13 residues. In nucleotides, the CDR3 is TGCAGTGCTCCACAGGCCACCGACTATGGCTACACCTTC. Protein: CSAPQATDYGYTF.

This clonotype was seen repeatedly, ten times or more. The chain has TRBV6-2 or TRBV6-3 and TRBJ1-5; 7 bases align to TRBD1. Trimming at V came to 3 bases and at J to 6 bases, leaving 8 bases not matched to a gene. The CDR3 is 15 amino acids. CDR1 is MNHEY and CDR2 is SVGEGT in the germline V gene. This CDR3 reads CASSYDRALGQPQHF. The CDR3 DNA follows: TGTGCCAGCAGTTATGACAGGGCGCTCGGTCAGCCCCAGCATTTT.

This clonotype was detected a few times. The rearrangement uses TRBV7-9 and TRBJ2-3; D not certain. Deletions cut 1 base from V and 2 bases from J, with 16 bases between. This CDR3 contains 17 residues. CDR1 is SEHNR and CDR2 is FQNEAQ in the germline V gene (reference sequence). This CDR3 is CASSLELSRGYTDTQYF. CDR3 DNA: TGTGCCAGCAGCTTAGAGCTCAGCAGAGGTTACACAGATACGCAGTATTTT.

This clonotype has at least ten counts. The gene calls are TRBV7-3 and TRBJ2-1, with a possible D match to TRBD2 (6 bases). V was trimmed by 4 bases and J by 3 bases, leaving 22 bases between them. The germline V gene encodes CDR1 SGHTA and CDR2 FQGTGA. The CDR3 has 18 amino acids. In nucleotides, the CDR3 is TGTGCCAGCAGCTCCAACCCTCGTTTGAGCGGGTTCTACAATGAGCAGTTCTTC. The encoded protein is CASSSNPRLSGFYNEQFF. Complete variable domain (other parts from reference TRBV7-3 and TRBJ2-1): GAGVSQTPSNKVTEKGKYVELRCDPISGHTALYWYRQSLGQGPEFLIYFQGTGAADDSGLPNDRFFAVRPEGSVSTLKIQRTERGDSAVYLCASSSNPRLSGFYNEQFFGPGTRLTVL.

On this clonotype: This clone may be a read error of a much larger clone one base away. The rearrangement links TRBV6-4 to TRBJ1-2; the D is unclear. This CDR3 has 15 residues. CDR1 is MRHNA and CDR2 is SNTAGT in the germline V gene. The CDR3 nucleotides read TGTGCCAGCAGTCCTTACAGAGGACTGTACTATGGCTACGCCTTC. This encodes CASSPYRGLYYGYAF.

This clonotype was seen a few times. V and J are TRBV25-1 and TRBJ2-2; tentatively, D is TRBD2 (6 bases). The CDR3 totals 16 residues. Germline-derived CDR1 and CDR2 are MGHDK and SYGVNS. Trimming removed 3 bases at V and 4 bases at J, with 15 bases between. The DNA of the CDR3 is TGTGCCAGCAGTGAGGAGGGGCAGATACTCACCGGGGAGCTGTTTTTT. This translates into CASSEEGQILTGELFF.

A note on this clonotype: At one of its ends the junction is not consistent with the germline gene, which may arise from a read error. This sequence joins TRBV20-1 and TRBJ2-7; unclear D gene. Germline loops: CDR1 DFQATT, CDR2 SNEGSKA (reference sequence). The CDR3 runs to 14 residues. The DNA of the CDR3 is TGCAGTGCTAGAGATAAGACCCGCCGGAGCGAGCAATACTTC. It encodes CSARDKTRRSEQYF.